The TCR beta chain described here comes from a study of T cells in women clearing cervical HPV infection. Study in general: Only a few women had HLA typing results available.

MY09/MY11 PCR detected cervical HPV DNA; dot-blot assigned genotypes. Whole-study results and caveats: CIN3+ cases had significantly higher TCR repertoire richness than controls, but evenness did not differ.

Here immunoSEQ multiplex PCR was the method, and the copy in TCRdb shows in-frame clones only, minus some. The sample data list approximately 52,000 clones. Details on this clone: Its antigen is unknown.

The sample comprised blood buffy coat. The sequence came from a woman aged 18 to 75 with a cervical HPV16 infection that either progressed to CIN3+ or cleared (not recorded which).

CDR3 residues: CASSLADRGRLGQPQHF. The CDR3 bases that were read are TGTGCCAGCAGCTTAGCAGATAGGGGAAGGTTGGGGCAGCCC. V is TRBV7-8 and J is TRBJ1-5; weak D call: TRBD1 (5 bases). The sequenced fragment ends 3 residues before the CDR3 boundary, so the rest is inferred from the germline J gene. Trimming pared 0 bases from V and 7 bases from J, leaving 19 bases between. Germline-derived CDR1 and CDR2 are SGHVS and FQNEAQ. This CDR3 contains 17 residues.